This is a list of T cell receptor beta chains from one sample in a study of blood T cell repertoires in COVID-19. The data were produced by immunoSEQ multiplex PCR, yet TCRdb's version contains in-frame clones alone and is incomplete. This sample carries approximately 210,000 clones, roughly 76% of them seen once, and the ten largest clones take approximately 5.3%. Sequencing was performed on peripheral blood. The receptors here all came from a human donor in a cohort sampled during active COVID-19. The CDR3 runs from the conserved cysteine through the conserved F or W. The order of the fields is D gene, V gene, J gene, clone size, CDR3 protein, CDR3 DNA. The D gene is left open where the match is weak. A clone size is listed for some rows: how often the clone was seen (once, few, many), or a class if it is expanded.

D: TRBD2
V: TRBV3-1/TRBV3-2
J: TRBJ2-3
size: .
CDR3: CASSRGLGSTDTQYF
DNA: TGTGCCAGCAGCCGCGGACTAGGTAGCACAGATACGCAGTATTTT

D: TRBD1
V: TRBV7-8
J: TRBJ1-1
size: .
CDR3: CASSAGTGGKAEAFF
DNA: TGTGCCAGCAGCGCGGGGACAGGGGGGAAGGCTGAAGCTTTCTTT

D: TRBD1
V: TRBV11-3
J: TRBJ1-2
size: .
CDR3: CASSTAQGDGYTF
DNA: TGTGCCAGCAGCACTGCGCAGGGGGATGGCTACACCTTC

D: .
V: TRBV6-5
J: TRBJ2-7
size: .
CDR3: CASSYSRDSSSYEQYF
DNA: TGTGCCAGCAGTTACTCGAGGGACTCGAGCTCCTACGAGCAGTACTTC

D: TRBD1
V: TRBV5-5
J: TRBJ1-2
size: .
CDR3: CASSFATGGNYGYTF
DNA: TGTGCCAGCAGCTTTGCGACAGGGGGAAACTATGGCTACACCTTC

D: .
V: TRBV19
J: TRBJ1-2
size: .
CDR3: CASSMEVRADYGYTF
DNA: TGTGCCAGTAGTATGGAGGTCAGAGCAGACTATGGCTACACCTTC

D: TRBD2
V: TRBV7-2
J: TRBJ2-5
size: .
CDR3: CASSLGVRGSGETQYF
DNA: TGTGCCAGCAGCTTAGGGGTGCGCGGGAGCGGAGAGACCCAGTACTTC

D: TRBD1
V: TRBV5-1
J: TRBJ1-1
size: .
CDR3: CASSSRQGGTEAFF
DNA: TGCGCCAGCAGCTCAAGACAGGGGGGCACTGAAGCTTTCTTT

D: TRBD1
V: TRBV9
J: TRBJ1-4
size: .
CDR3: CASSSRTGDEKLFF
DNA: TGTGCCAGCAGCTCCAGGACAGGGGATGAAAAACTGTTTTTT

D: .
V: TRBV6-2/TRBV6-3
J: TRBJ1-6
size: .
CDR3: CASSPPVSPLHF
DNA: TGTGCCAGCAGCCCTCCTGTATCACCCCTCCACTTT

D: .
V: TRBV5-1
J: TRBJ2-5
size: .
CDR3: CASSLAAGEEQTQYF
DNA: TGCGCCAGCAGCTTGGCGGCTGGGGAGGAACAGACCCAGTACTTC

D: .
V: TRBV27
J: TRBJ2-3
size: .
CDR3: CASSLGPGATDTQYF
DNA: TGTGCCAGCAGTTTGGGCCCAGGCGCGACAGATACGCAGTATTTT

D: .
V: TRBV3-1/TRBV3-2
J: TRBJ1-1
size: .
CDR3: CASSQEGSGAFF
DNA: TGTGCCAGCAGCCAAGAAGGCTCGGGAGCTTTCTTT

D: TRBD2
V: TRBV7-8
J: TRBJ2-2
size: .
CDR3: CASSSPGSGRARGELFF
DNA: TGTGCCAGCAGCTCCCCGGGGAGCGGGAGGGCCCGAGGGGAGCTGTTTTTT

D: .
V: TRBV18
J: TRBJ2-7
size: .
CDR3: CASSPPGNNYYEQYF
DNA: TGTGCCAGCTCACCACCCGGGAACAACTACTACGAGCAGTACTTC

D: .
V: TRBV6-5
J: TRBJ1-2
size: .
CDR3: CASSYWGNRNNYGYTF
DNA: TGTGCCAGCAGTTACTGGGGCAACCGTAATAACTATGGCTACACCTTC

D: TRBD1
V: TRBV30
J: TRBJ1-1
size: .
CDR3: CAWSAWTGGFTEAFF
DNA: TGTGCCTGGAGTGCTTGGACAGGGGGTTTCACTGAAGCTTTCTTT

D: .
V: TRBV7-2
J: TRBJ1-1
size: once
CDR3: CASSSIVGGPNTEAFF
DNA: TGTGCCAGCAGCTCCATCGTCGGGGGACCAAACACTGAAGCTTTCTTT

D: .
V: TRBV3-1/TRBV3-2
J: TRBJ1-6
size: .
CDR3: CASSQEGRINSPLHF
DNA: TGTGCCAGCAGCCAAGAGGGCCGGATTAATTCACCCCTCCACTTT

D: .
V: TRBV9
J: TRBJ2-2
size: few
CDR3: CASSVISANTGELFF
DNA: TGTGCCAGCAGCGTAATCTCCGCGAACACCGGGGAGCTGTTTTTT

D: TRBD2
V: TRBV5-1
J: TRBJ2-7
size: .
CDR3: CASSLVAGEGINEQYF
DNA: TGCGCCAGCAGCTTGGTGGCGGGAGAAGGTATCAACGAGCAGTACTTC

D: TRBD1
V: TRBV12-5
J: TRBJ2-7
size: .
CDR3: CASGLGGLAPYEQYF
DNA: TGTGCTAGTGGCCTAGGGGGCTTGGCCCCTTACGAGCAGTACTTC

D: TRBD2
V: TRBV18
J: TRBJ2-2
size: .
CDR3: CASSPMISGSGELFF
DNA: TGTGCCAGCTCACCAATGATTAGCGGGTCCGGGGAGCTGTTTTTT

D: TRBD2
V: TRBV7-2
J: TRBJ2-1
size: .
CDR3: CASSLGLAAYNEQFF
DNA: TGTGCCAGCAGCTTAGGTCTAGCGGCCTACAATGAGCAGTTCTTC

D: .
V: TRBV12-3/TRBV12-4
J: TRBJ1-2
size: .
CDR3: CASSPRGHYGYTF
DNA: TGTGCCAGCAGTCCCAGGGGACACTATGGCTACACCTTC

D: TRBD1
V: TRBV5-1
J: TRBJ1-2
size: .
CDR3: CASDTLGQGGDGYTF
DNA: TGCGCCAGCGATACCCTGGGACAGGGTGGAGATGGCTACACCTTC

D: .
V: TRBV19
J: TRBJ1-5
size: few
CDR3: CASTHTQGRGQPQHF
DNA: TGTGCCAGTACCCACACACAGGGTCGAGGACAGCCCCAGCATTTT

D: TRBD1
V: TRBV9
J: TRBJ1-2
size: few
CDR3: CASSGLDRGYGYTF
DNA: TGTGCCAGCAGCGGCCTGGACAGGGGATATGGCTACACCTTC

D: .
V: TRBV19
J: TRBJ2-7
size: .
CDR3: CASSPPNYEQYF
DNA: TGTGCCAGTAGTCCCCCAAACTACGAGCAGTACTTC

D: .
V: TRBV9
J: TRBJ1-1
size: once
CDR3: CASSVDPAGSTEAFF
DNA: TGTGCCAGCAGCGTAGATCCGGCCGGGAGCACTGAAGCTTTCTTT

D: .
V: TRBV21-1
J: TRBJ2-7
size: .
CDR3: CASSKLPSGSDEQYF
DNA: TGTGCCAGCAGCAAACTACCTAGCGGGAGTGACGAGCAGTACTTC

D: .
V: TRBV27
J: TRBJ2-7
size: .
CDR3: CASSTPPYEQYF
DNA: TGTGCCAGCAGTACACCACCCTACGAGCAGTACTTC

D: TRBD1
V: TRBV18
J: TRBJ1-2
size: .
CDR3: CASSRGTGDAGYTF
DNA: TGTGCCAGCTCCCGCGGGACAGGGGATGCGGGCTACACCTTC

D: .
V: TRBV24-1
J: TRBJ2-7
size: .
CDR3: CATSDPRDTPGEQYF
DNA: TGTGCCACCAGTGATCCCCGAGACACCCCGGGGGAGCAGTACTTC

D: TRBD1
V: TRBV28
J: TRBJ1-3
size: .
CDR3: CASRKGGQPSGNTIYF
DNA: TGTGCCAGCAGAAAAGGGGGACAGCCGTCAGGAAACACCATATATTTT

D: .
V: TRBV13
J: TRBJ1-3
size: .
CDR3: CASSLVGRGHISSGNTIYF
DNA: TGTGCCAGCAGCTTAGTCGGCAGGGGTCACATCAGCTCTGGAAACACCATATATTTT

D: .
V: TRBV7-2
J: TRBJ1-1
size: .
CDR3: CASSVRQERTEAFF
DNA: TGTGCCAGCAGCGTCCGACAGGAGCGGACTGAAGCTTTCTTT

D: .
V: TRBV18
J: TRBJ2-3
size: .
CDR3: CASSPSRASTDTQYF
DNA: TGTGCCAGCTCACCTTCCAGGGCCAGCACAGATACGCAGTATTTT

D: .
V: TRBV4-2
J: TRBJ1-6
size: .
CDR3: CASSQDRPGRNNSPLHF
DNA: TGTGCCAGCAGCCAAGATCGCCCAGGGCGTAATAATTCACCCCTCCACTTT

D: .
V: TRBV6-5
J: TRBJ2-7
size: .
CDR3: CASSDSGTPSYEQYF
DNA: TGTGCCAGCAGTGACTCCGGGACACCCTCCTACGAGCAGTACTTC

D: TRBD2
V: TRBV6-5
J: TRBJ2-7
size: .
CDR3: CASTNRGEGREQYF
DNA: TGTGCCAGCACCAACCGAGGGGAGGGCCGCGAGCAGTACTTC

D: TRBD2
V: TRBV11-2
J: TRBJ2-3
size: .
CDR3: CASSLAGGTDTQYF
DNA: TGTGCCAGCAGTCTAGCGGGAGGAACAGATACGCAGTATTTT

D: .
V: TRBV30
J: TRBJ1-1
size: .
CDR3: CAWSRNRRTEAFF
DNA: TGTGCCTGGAGTCGCAACAGGCGTACTGAAGCTTTCTTT

D: .
V: TRBV19
J: TRBJ1-1
size: few
CDR3: CASSSGTTNTEAFF
DNA: TGTGCCAGTAGTTCCGGGACAACGAACACTGAAGCTTTCTTT

D: .
V: TRBV4-3
J: TRBJ1-2
size: .
CDR3: CASSSELRGPGYTF
DNA: TGCGCCAGCAGCTCCGAGCTCAGGGGACCTGGCTACACCTTC

D: .
V: TRBV7-2
J: TRBJ1-2
size: .
CDR3: CASSLQGGNYGYTF
DNA: TGTGCCAGCAGCTTGCAGGGCGGTAACTATGGCTACACCTTC

D: .
V: TRBV18
J: TRBJ2-7
size: few
CDR3: CASSPGLIYEQYF
DNA: TGTGCCAGCTCACCCGGACTCATCTACGAGCAGTACTTC

D: .
V: TRBV4-3
J: TRBJ1-3
size: .
CDR3: CASSQERGSPGNTIYF
DNA: TGCGCCAGCAGCCAAGAAAGGGGCAGTCCCGGAAACACCATATATTTT

D: .
V: TRBV7-9
J: TRBJ2-1
size: .
CDR3: CASSSPSSDEQFF
DNA: TGTGCCAGCAGCTCCCCTTCTTCGGATGAGCAGTTCTTC

D: .
V: TRBV19
J: TRBJ1-1
size: .
CDR3: CASSISRSMNTEAFF
DNA: TGTGCCAGTAGTATATCCCGGTCTATGAACACTGAAGCTTTCTTT

D: TRBD1
V: TRBV5-8
J: TRBJ1-4
size: .
CDR3: CASSLPLGQGNEKLFF
DNA: TGTGCCAGCAGCTTACCGCTGGGACAGGGAAATGAAAAACTGTTTTTT

D: .
V: TRBV5-1
J: TRBJ1-1
size: .
CDR3: CASSLAGETEAFF
DNA: TGCGCCAGCAGCTTGGCGGGAGAGACTGAAGCTTTCTTT

D: .
V: TRBV5-8
J: TRBJ1-5
size: few
CDR3: CASSPGGQPQHF
DNA: TGTGCCAGCAGCCCAGGAGGTCAGCCCCAGCATTTT